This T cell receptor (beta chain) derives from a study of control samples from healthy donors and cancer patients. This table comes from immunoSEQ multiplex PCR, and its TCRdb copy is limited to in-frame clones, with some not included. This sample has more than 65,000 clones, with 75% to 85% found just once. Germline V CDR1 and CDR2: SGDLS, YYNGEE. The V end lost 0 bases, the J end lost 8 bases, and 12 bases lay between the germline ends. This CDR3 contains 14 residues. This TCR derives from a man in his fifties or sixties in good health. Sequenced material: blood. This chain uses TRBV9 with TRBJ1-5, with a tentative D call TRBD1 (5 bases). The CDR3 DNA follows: TGTGCCAGCAGCGTAGGGCCGGGGCCGGAGCCCCAGCATTTT. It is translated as CASSVGPGPEPQHF.